Shown below are 14 T cell receptor beta chains from a single sample sequenced in a study of shared clonotypes between healthy human individuals. Clones were sequenced by immunoSEQ multiplex PCR, and TCRdb holds only the in-frame ones, with some missing. The sample yields about 320,000 clones, about nine tenths seen once. Sequencing was carried out using memory CD8+ T cells sorted from blood. The subset here: CD45RO+ cells pooled with CCR7-negative TemRA cells. Receptors were obtained from a man between 18 and 35 years old in good health.

This chain connects TRBV2 to TRBJ2-7, with D perhaps matching TRBD1 (7 bases). CDR3 length: 14 residues. From germline, CDR1 is SNHLY and CDR2 FYNNEI. V shed 3 bases and J shed 4 bases, with 13 bases lying between them. The DNA for the CDR3 is TGTGCCAGCAGTGATTGGCAGGGGGGATACGAGCAGTACTTC. As protein: CASSDWQGGYEQYF.

The chain carries TRBV5-4 and TRBJ1-2; tentatively, D is TRBD1 (6 bases). Germline values: CDR1 SGHNT, CDR2 YYREEE (reference sequence). CDR3 length equals 13 residues. V shed 0 bases and J shed 6 bases, with 9 bases lying between them. CDR3 residues: CASSLDRADGYTF. CDR3 nucleotides: TGTGCCAGCAGCTTGGACAGGGCCGATGGCTACACCTTC.

There are a few counts of this clone. The chain carries TRBV29-1 and TRBJ2-2, with D perhaps TRBD1 (6 bases). V shed 7 bases and J shed 1 base, with 16 bases lying between them. Germline loops: CDR1 SQVTM, CDR2 ANQGSEA. The CDR3 contains 15 residues. CDR3 in amino acids: CSAARAGENTGELFF. In nucleotides, the CDR3 is TGCAGCGCCGCCCGGGCAGGGGAGAACACCGGGGAGCTGTTTTTT.

This chain joins TRBV7-9 and TRBJ2-7; 7 nucleotides line up with TRBD1. The CDR3 sequence is 14 residues long. V was clipped by 1 base and J by 3 bases; unmatched bases: 3. The germline V gene has CDR1 SEHNR and CDR2 FQNEAQ (reference sequence). The CDR3 sequence: CASSLEGQFYEQYF. CDR3 coding DNA: TGTGCCAGCAGCTTAGAGGGACAGTTCTACGAGCAGTACTTC.

This rearrangement joins TRBV5-1 to TRBJ1-6; possibly TRBD1 for D (5 bases). The CDR3 runs 18 residues. The V gene lost 4 bases and the J gene lost 0 bases, with 17 bases spanning the gap. Germline-derived CDR1 and CDR2 are SGHRS and YFSETQ. CDR3 amino acids: CASSLTPQDSSYNSPLHF. Here the CDR3 DNA reads TGCGCCAGCAGCCTTACCCCACAGGATAGCTCCTATAATTCACCCCTCCACTTT.

The rearrangement joins TRBV14 to TRBJ1-1; D unclear. V was shortened by 0 bases and J by 1 base, with 9 bases between the two germline ends. The CDR3 covers 15 residues. The germline V gene encodes CDR1 SGHDN and CDR2 FVKESK. The DNA of the CDR3 is TGTGCCAGCAGCCAAGATAATCGGGGGAACACTGAAGCTTTCTTT. This codes for CASSQDNRGNTEAFF.

The rearrangement uses TRBV30 and TRBJ2-5, with 9 bases identical to TRBD2. This CDR3 is built from 15 residues. CDR1 GTSNPN and CDR2 SVGIG come from the germline V gene (reference sequence). V shed 0 bases, J shed 2 bases, and the junction held 4 bases outside the gene matches. The CDR3 nucleotides are TGTGCCTGGAGTGTAATGGCGGGAGGGCAAGAGACCCAGTACTTC. Residues: CAWSVMAGGQETQYF.

About this clone: Within the sample, other DNA sequences also encode this same CDR3. The chain carries TRBV7-9 and TRBJ2-7; 7 bases map to TRBD1. The V gene end was trimmed by 5 bases and the J gene end by 7 bases; junction bases not matched to a gene: 8. The CDR3 runs to 13 residues. Germline lookup yields CDR1 SEHNR and CDR2 FQNEAQ (reference sequence). The CDR3 DNA sequence: TGTGCCAGCAGCCCCCCAGGGGGTTCTGAGCAGTACTTC. Translating it yields CASSPPGGSEQYF.

The CDR3 sequence is CASSLVWGGIGTDTQYF. CDR3 nucleotide sequence: TGTGCCAGCAGCTTGGTGTGGGGCGGGATCGGTACAGATACGCAGTATTTT. The chain has TRBV5-4 and TRBJ2-3; the D gene is possibly TRBD2 (6 bases). The CDR3 runs to 17 residues. CDR1 is SGHNT, CDR2 YYREEE, per germline (reference sequence). Trimming took 0 bases from V and 3 from J, leaving 17 bases between them.

This chain uses TRBV6-6 with TRBJ1-5; D gene ambiguous. Deletions cut 4 bases from V and 11 bases from J, with 12 bases between. The germline CDR1 and CDR2 sequences are MNHNY and SVGAGI (reference sequence). This CDR3 contains 12 residues. The CDR3 sequence: CASSLSTESQHF. CDR3 in DNA: TGTGCCAGCAGTTTATCCACAGAGTCCCAGCATTTT.

The chain employs TRBV29-1 and TRBJ1-2, with D hard to call. With 7 bases removed from V and 8 bases from J, the gap between germline ends came to 17 bases. The CDR3 runs 12 residues. Per germline, CDR1 SQVTM and CDR2 ANQGSEA. CDR3 sequence: CSAWELLGGYTF. The CDR3 region has the DNA TGCAGCGCCTGGGAACTCTTGGGGGGCTACACCTTC.

This chain links TRBV10-3 with TRBJ2-7; 9 nucleotides line up with TRBD2. This CDR3 spans 16 amino acids. With V trimmed by 2 bases and J by 2 bases, 7 bases remained unmatched. Germline V gene lookup returns CDR1 ENHRY and CDR2 SYGVKD. The CDR3 reads CAISEPLAGNPYEQYF. The CDR3, as DNA: TGTGCCATCAGTGAGCCGCTAGCGGGGAACCCCTACGAGCAGTACTTC.

This clone was seen a single time. CDR3 loop: CASSSEGFSNEKLFF. DNA for the CDR3: TGCGCCAGCAGCTCGGAGGGGTTTTCTAATGAAAAACTGTTTTTT. V gene TRBV5-1 combines with J gene TRBJ1-4; the D gene is possibly TRBD1 (5 bases). Germline V gene sequence: CDR1 SGHRS, CDR2 YFSETQ. The V gene lost 3 bases and the J gene lost 3 bases, with 12 bases spanning the gap. The CDR3 totals 15 residues.

This sequence joins TRBV7-9 and TRBJ2-1; D not resolved. Between the trimmed V and J ends, which lost 5 bases and 2 bases, there was a span of 10 bases. The CDR3 length is 14 residues. Germline values: CDR1 SEHNR, CDR2 FQNEAQ (reference sequence). In DNA, the CDR3 is TGTGCCAGCAGCCCCGACAACGCCTACAATGAGCAGTTCTTC. As protein: CASSPDNAYNEQFF.